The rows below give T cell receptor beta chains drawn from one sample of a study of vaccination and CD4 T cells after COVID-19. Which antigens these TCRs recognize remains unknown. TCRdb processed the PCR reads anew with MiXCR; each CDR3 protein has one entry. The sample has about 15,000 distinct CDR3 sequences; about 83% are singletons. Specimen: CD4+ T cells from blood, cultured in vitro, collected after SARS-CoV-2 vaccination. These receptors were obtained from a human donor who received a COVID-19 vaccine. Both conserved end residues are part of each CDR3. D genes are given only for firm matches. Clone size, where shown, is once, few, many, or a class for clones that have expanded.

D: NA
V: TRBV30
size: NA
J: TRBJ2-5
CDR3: CAWSRRIQETQYF
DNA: TGTGCCTGGAGTCGCAGGATTCAAGAGACCCAGTACTTC

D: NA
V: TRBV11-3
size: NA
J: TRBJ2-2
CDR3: CASSLVKGPTNTGELFF
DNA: TGTGCCAGCAGCTTAGTAAAGGGCCCGACGAACACCGGGGAGCTGTTTTTT

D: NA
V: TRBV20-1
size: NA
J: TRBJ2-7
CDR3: CSAQRGDSSYEQYF
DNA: TGCAGTGCTCAACGGGGGGACAGCTCCTACGAGCAGTACTTC

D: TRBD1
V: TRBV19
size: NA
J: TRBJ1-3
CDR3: CASSIGASGQRNTIYF
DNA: TGTGCCAGTAGTATAGGGGCCTCGGGACAGCGAAACACCATATATTTT

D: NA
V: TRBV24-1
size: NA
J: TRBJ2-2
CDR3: CATSDRRIIGVAGELFF
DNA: TGTGCCACCAGTGATCGTAGAATAATAGGTGTAGCCGGGGAGCTGTTTTTT

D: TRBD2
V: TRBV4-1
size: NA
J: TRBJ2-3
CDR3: CASSQATSSGGRTDTQYF
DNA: TGCGCCAGCAGCCAAGCCACCTCTAGCGGGGGCCGCACAGATACGCAGTATTTT

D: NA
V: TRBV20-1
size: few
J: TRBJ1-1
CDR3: CSARGNTEAFF
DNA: TGCAGTGCTAGGGGGAACACTGAAGCTTTCTTT

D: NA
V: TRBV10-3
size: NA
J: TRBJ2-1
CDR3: CAISAVSGLYNEQFF
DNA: TGTGCCATCAGTGCTGTGTCGGGACTTTACAATGAGCAGTTCTTC

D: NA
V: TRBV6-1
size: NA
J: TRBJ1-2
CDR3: CASTPREGGYGYTF
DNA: TGTGCCAGCACCCCGAGGGAGGGGGGGTATGGCTACACCTTC

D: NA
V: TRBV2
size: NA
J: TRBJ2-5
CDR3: CASSEGGLDQETQYF
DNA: TGTGCCAGCAGTGAAGGGGGACTTGACCAAGAGACCCAGTACTTC

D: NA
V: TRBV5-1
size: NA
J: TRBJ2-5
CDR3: CASSLASGNGETQYF
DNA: TGCGCCAGCAGCTTGGCGTCTGGTAACGGAGAGACCCAGTACTTC

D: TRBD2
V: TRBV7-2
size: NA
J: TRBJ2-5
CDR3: CASSQRTSGETQYF
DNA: TGTGCCAGCAGCCAGCGGACTAGCGGGGAGACCCAGTACTTC

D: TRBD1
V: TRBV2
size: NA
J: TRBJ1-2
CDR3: CASSEVEMGQGARGYTF
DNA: TGTGCCAGCAGTGAAGTGGAAATGGGACAGGGGGCGAGGGGCTACACCTTC

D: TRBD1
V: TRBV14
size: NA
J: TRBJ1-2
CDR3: CASSPTGTGVSNYGYTF
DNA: TGTGCCAGCAGCCCTACCGGGACAGGGGTTTCTAACTATGGCTACACCTTC

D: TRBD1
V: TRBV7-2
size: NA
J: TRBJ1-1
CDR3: CASSLYDREAPEAFF
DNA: TGTGCCAGCAGCTTGTACGACAGGGAGGCCCCTGAAGCTTTCTTT

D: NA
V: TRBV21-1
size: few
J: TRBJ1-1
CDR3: CAETGRGGKNTEAFF
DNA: TGTGCCGAAACCGGCAGGGGGGGAAAGAACACTGAAGCTTTCTTT

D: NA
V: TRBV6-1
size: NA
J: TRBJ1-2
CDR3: CASSLSRFDGYTF
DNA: TGTGCCAGCAGTCTCTCCAGATTCGATGGCTACACCTTC

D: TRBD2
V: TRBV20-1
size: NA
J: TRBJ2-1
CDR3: CSAPGAGGTEQFF
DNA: TGCAGTGCACCGGGTGCGGGGGGCACTGAGCAGTTCTTC

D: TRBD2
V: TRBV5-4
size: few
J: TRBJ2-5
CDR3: CASSAASTGGAAQYF
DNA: TGTGCCAGCAGCGCAGCTAGTACGGGGGGGGCGGCCCAGTACTTC

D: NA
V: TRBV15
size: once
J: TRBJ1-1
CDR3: CATSRDGANTEAFF
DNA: TGTGCCACCAGCAGAGATGGGGCAAACACTGAAGCTTTCTTT

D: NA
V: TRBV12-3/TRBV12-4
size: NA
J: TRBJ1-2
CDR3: CASSLDRNYGYTF
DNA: TGTGCCAGCAGTTTAGACCGAAACTATGGCTACACCTTC

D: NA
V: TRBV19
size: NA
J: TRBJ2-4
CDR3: CASSNGGAKNIQYF
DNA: TGTGCCAGTAGTAACGGGGGAGCCAAAAACATTCAGTACTTC

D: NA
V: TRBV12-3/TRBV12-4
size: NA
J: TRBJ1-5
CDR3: CASSLPGDNQPQHF
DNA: TGTGCCAGCAGTTTACCGGGGGATAATCAGCCCCAGCATTTT

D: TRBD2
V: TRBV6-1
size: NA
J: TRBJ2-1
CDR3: CASRAGGIYEQFF
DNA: TGTGCCAGCAGGGCGGGGGGGATCTATGAGCAGTTCTTC

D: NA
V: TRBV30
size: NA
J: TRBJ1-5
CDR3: CAWSSVASYSNQSQHF
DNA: TGTGCCTGGAGTAGTGTTGCATCTTATAGCAATCAGTCCCAGCATTTT

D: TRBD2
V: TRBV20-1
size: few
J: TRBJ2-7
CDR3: CSAYSGGYFYEQYF
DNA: TGCAGTGCCTATAGCGGGGGTTATTTTTACGAGCAGTACTTC

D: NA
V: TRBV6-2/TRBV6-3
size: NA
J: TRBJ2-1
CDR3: CASSRGHNNEQFF
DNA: TGTGCCAGCAGTCGAGGACATAACAATGAGCAGTTCTTC

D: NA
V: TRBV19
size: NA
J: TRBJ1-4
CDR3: CASSSDRSDGKLFF
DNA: TGTGCCAGTAGTTCGGACAGATCGGACGGAAAACTGTTTTTT

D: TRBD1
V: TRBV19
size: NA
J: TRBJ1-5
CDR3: CASSIVTGLGTGDQPQHF
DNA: TGTGCCAGTAGTATAGTAACAGGTCTCGGGACAGGGGATCAGCCCCAGCATTTT

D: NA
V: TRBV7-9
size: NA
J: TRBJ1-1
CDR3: CASSPLSQGEAFF
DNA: TGTGCCAGCAGCCCCCTCAGCCAGGGTGAAGCTTTCTTT

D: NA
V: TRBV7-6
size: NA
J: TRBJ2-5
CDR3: CASSRTEARETQYF
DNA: TGTGCCAGCAGCCGGACAGAAGCGAGGGAGACCCAGTACTTC

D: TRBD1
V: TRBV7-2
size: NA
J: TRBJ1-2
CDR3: CASSLGSRGGRLNYGYTF
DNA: TGTGCCAGCAGCTTAGGGTCCAGGGGGGGAAGATTAAACTATGGCTACACCTTC

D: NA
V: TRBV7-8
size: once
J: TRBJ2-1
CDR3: CASSLGAGDEQFF
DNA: TGTGCCAGCAGCTTAGGAGCTGGGGATGAGCAGTTCTTC

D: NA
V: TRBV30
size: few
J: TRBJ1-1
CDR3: CAWTTAIEAFF
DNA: TGTGCCTGGACGACAGCCATTGAAGCTTTCTTT

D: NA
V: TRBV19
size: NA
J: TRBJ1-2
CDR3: CASSISRGTLYGYTF
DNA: TGTGCCAGTAGTATATCGCGGGGGACTCTCTATGGCTACACCTTC

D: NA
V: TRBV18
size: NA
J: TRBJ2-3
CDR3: CASSTGSRTDTQYF
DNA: TGTGCCAGCTCCACGGGATCCCGCACAGATACGCAGTATTTT

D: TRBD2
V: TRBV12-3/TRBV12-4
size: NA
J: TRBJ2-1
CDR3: CASGLAGSEHEQFF
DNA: TGTGCCAGCGGACTAGCGGGGTCGGAACATGAGCAGTTCTTC

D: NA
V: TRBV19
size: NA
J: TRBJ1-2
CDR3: CASSIGGRANYGYTF
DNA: TGTGCCAGTAGTATAGGTGGCCGGGCGAACTATGGCTACACCTTC

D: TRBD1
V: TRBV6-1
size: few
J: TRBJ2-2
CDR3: CARWGTANTGELFF
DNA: TGTGCCAGATGGGGGACAGCAAACACCGGGGAGCTGTTTTTT

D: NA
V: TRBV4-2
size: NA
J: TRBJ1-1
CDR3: CASSGQSRISEAFF
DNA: TGTGCCAGCAGCGGACAGTCCCGGATTTCTGAAGCTTTCTTT

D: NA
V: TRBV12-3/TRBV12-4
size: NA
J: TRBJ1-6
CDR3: CASSLYGRGGSPLHF
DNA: TGTGCCAGCAGTTTGTATGGTCGAGGTGGTTCACCCCTCCACTTT

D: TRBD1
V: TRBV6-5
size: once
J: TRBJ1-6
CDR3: CASSYQGERSYNSPLHF
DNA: TGTGCCAGCAGTTACCAGGGGGAAAGGTCCTATAATTCACCCCTCCACTTT

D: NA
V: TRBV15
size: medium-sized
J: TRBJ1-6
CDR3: CATSRETNSPLHF
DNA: TGTGCCACCAGCAGAGAAACTAATTCACCCCTCCACTTT

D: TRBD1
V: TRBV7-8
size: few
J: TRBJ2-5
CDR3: CASSFAGTGQETQYF
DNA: TGTGCCAGCAGCTTTGCCGGGACAGGGCAAGAGACCCAGTACTTC

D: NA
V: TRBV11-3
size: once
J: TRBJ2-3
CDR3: CASSPVHASDTQYF
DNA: TGTGCCAGCAGCCCGGTTCACGCCTCAGATACGCAGTATTTT

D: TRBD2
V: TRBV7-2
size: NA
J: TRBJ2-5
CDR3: CASSSPGLAGSETQYF
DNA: TGTGCCAGCAGCTCCCCGGGACTAGCGGGATCGGAGACCCAGTACTTC

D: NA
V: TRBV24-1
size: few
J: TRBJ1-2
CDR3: CATSDSSRLGRYGYTF
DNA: TGTGCCACCAGTGATTCCAGCCGGCTCGGACGCTATGGCTACACCTTC

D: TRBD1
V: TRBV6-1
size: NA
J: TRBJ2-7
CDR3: CASSPDRGSGEQYF
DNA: TGTGCCAGCAGCCCGGACAGGGGGTCAGGTGAGCAGTACTTC

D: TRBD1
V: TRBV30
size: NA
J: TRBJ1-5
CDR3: CAWRTKAGGNQPQHF
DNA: TGTGCCTGGAGGACCAAGGCAGGGGGAAATCAGCCCCAGCATTTT

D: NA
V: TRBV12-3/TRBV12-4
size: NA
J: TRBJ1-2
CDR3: CASSLARLTEYGYTF
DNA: TGTGCCAGCAGTTTAGCGCGATTGACAGAGTATGGCTACACCTTC

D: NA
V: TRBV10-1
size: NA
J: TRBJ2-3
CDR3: CASSFGTDTQYF
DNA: TGCGCCAGCAGTTTCGGCACAGATACGCAGTATTTT

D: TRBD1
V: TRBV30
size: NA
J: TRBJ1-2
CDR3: CAWNRGRTNYGYTF
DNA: TGTGCCTGGAACAGGGGACGAACCAACTATGGCTACACCTTC

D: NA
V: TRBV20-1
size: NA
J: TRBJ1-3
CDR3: CSARRGQGNTIYF
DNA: TGCAGTGCTAGACGGGGGCAAGGAAACACCATATATTTT

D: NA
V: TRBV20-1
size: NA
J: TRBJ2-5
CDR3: CSASPPQETQYF
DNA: TGCAGTGCTAGCCCGCCTCAAGAGACCCAGTACTTC

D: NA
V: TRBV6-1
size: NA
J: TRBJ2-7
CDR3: CASSESGLYEQYF
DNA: TGTGCCAGCAGTGAATCAGGCCTCTACGAGCAGTACTTC

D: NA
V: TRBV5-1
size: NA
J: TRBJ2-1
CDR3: CASSLAILGRSYNEQFF
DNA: TGCGCCAGCAGCTTGGCCATACTGGGACGCTCCTACAATGAGCAGTTCTTC

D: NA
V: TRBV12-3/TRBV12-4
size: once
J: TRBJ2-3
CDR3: CASSPPYIAGNPNTQYF
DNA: TGTGCCAGCAGCCCCCCATATATTGCAGGGAACCCTAATACGCAGTATTTT

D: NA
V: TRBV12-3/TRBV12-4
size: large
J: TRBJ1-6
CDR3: CASSRTGTGSSYNSPLHF
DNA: TGTGCCAGCAGCAGGACCGGGACGGGGAGCTCCTATAATTCACCCCTCCACTTT

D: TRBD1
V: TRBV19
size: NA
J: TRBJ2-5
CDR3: CASSRSGGGKETQYF
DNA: TGTGCCAGTAGTAGGTCAGGGGGCGGGAAAGAGACCCAGTACTTC

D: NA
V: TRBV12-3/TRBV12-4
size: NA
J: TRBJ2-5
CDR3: CASRKQLETQYF
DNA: TGTGCCAGCAGAAAACAACTGGAGACCCAGTACTTC